In its sample, the clone carrying this T cell receptor beta chain was seen a few times. Its antigen is as yet unknown. The authors reverse transcribed all of the isolated RNA, so sequencing captured expressed TCRB transcripts. Libraries were prepared by immunoSEQ multiplex PCR; TCRdb keeps only in-frame clonotypes and omits some of them. The sample includes fewer than 400,000 clones, roughly 8% of them seen just once. These data come from a study of beta chain features in type 1 diabetes. Study details: Patient and healthy donor groups were alike in age, gender and cell yields. Study observations and caveats: TCRB repertoires of naive, central memory and Treg cells appeared more similar among patients than among healthy donors.

Sorting with CD45RO/CCR7/CD25/CD127/CD95/CD27 yielded naive, central memory, regulatory and stem-like memory CD4+ cells. Purities in excess of 98% were seen in all sorted populations. Germline values: CDR1 MDHEN, CDR2 SYDVKM. Trimming left V 2 bases short and J 6 bases short, with 7 bases between. This CDR3 has 13 amino acids. This sequence joins TRBV28 and TRBJ2-2; D call uncertain. The sample comprised central memory CD4+ T cells from blood. This TCR was recovered from a woman under 30 in good health. CDR3 loop: CASSLVASGELFF. CDR3 bases: TGTGCCAGCAGTTTAGTGGCGTCCGGGGAGCTGTTTTTT.